This T cell receptor beta chain was identified in a study of blood T cells in healthy people across ages. The second PCR ran roughly 6 to 11 cycles with a sample-barcoded 5' primer and J-beta primers. Each TCR beta cDNA got a 12-nucleotide random molecular identifier. TCRdb itself ran the 5' RACE reads through MiXCR, one entry per CDR3 protein. The table has 1.5 million to 2 million distinct CDR3 sequences, 25% to 30% seen once. Source material: blood. This receptor was obtained from a woman in her twenties or thirties in good health.

The CDR3 spells CASSYRQPLFYNQPQHF. Here the CDR3 DNA reads TGTGCCAGCAGTTACAGGCAGCCACTCTTTTACAATCAGCCCCAGCATTTT. The chain carries TRBV6-5 and TRBJ1-5; no clear D gene. Trimming took 2 bases from V and 3 from J, leaving 17 bases between them. Germline V CDR1 and CDR2: MNHEY, SVGAGI. The CDR3 length is 17 residues.